The 18 T cell receptor beta chains listed next were all sequenced from one sample in a study of shared clonotypes between healthy human individuals. TCRdb keeps only in-frame clones here, not all; method: immunoSEQ multiplex PCR. The sample has over 2 million clones, approximately 95% seen once. Input material: naive CD4+ T cells sorted from blood. Subset indicated: CD45RA+ positively selected. Receptors were obtained from a young man in good health.

The chain combines TRBV6-6 with TRBJ1-4; D is unresolved. Germline lookup yields CDR1 MNHNY and CDR2 SVGAGI (reference sequence). This CDR3 has 11 amino acids. V lost 6 bases to trimming and J lost 3 bases, with 2 bases between them. The CDR3 DNA sequence: TGTGCCAGCAGGGCTAATGAAAAACTGTTTTTT. This encodes CASRANEKLFF.

The sample holds one count of this clone. This rearrangement joins TRBV4-1 to TRBJ2-7; TRBD1 matches at 8 bases. CDR3 length equals 17 residues. J lost 1 base, V lost 0 bases, and 8 bases had no gene match. Germline loops: CDR1 MGHRA, CDR2 YSYEKL. This CDR3 is CASSQDRGQGASYEQYF. The CDR3 nucleotides read TGCGCCAGCAGCCAAGATCGGGGGCAGGGGGCTTCCTACGAGCAGTACTTC.

The chain couples TRBV30 to TRBJ2-7; D is undetermined. Germline V gene lookup returns CDR1 GTSNPN and CDR2 SVGIG (reference sequence). The length of the CDR3 is 16 residues. V was cut by 0 bases and J by 6 bases, with 21 bases left in between. DNA for the CDR3: TGTGCCTGGAGTGTACTCAGAAGGGATCCTCTTTCCGAGCAGTACTTC. Translating it yields CAWSVLRRDPLSEQYF.

Points on this clone: Other nucleotide sequences from this sample produce the same CDR3. The chain links TRBV7-9 to TRBJ2-1; 9 positions match TRBD1. Germline trimming cut 5 bases from V and 1 base from J; bases unmatched to any gene: 3. The CDR3 extends over 15 amino acids. Looked up from germline, CDR1 is SEHNR and CDR2 is FQNEAQ (reference sequence). For the CDR3, the DNA is TGTGCCAGCAGCCGGGACAGGGCTTCCTACAATGAGCAGTTCTTC. Amino acid sequence: CASSRDRASYNEQFF.

The CDR3: CASSPGGFSSYEQYF. The DNA for the CDR3 is TGTGCCAGCAGTCCGGGGGGTTTTAGCTCCTACGAGCAGTACTTC. The chain has TRBV6-6 and TRBJ2-7, with TRBD2 matching 7 bases. Germline V gene sequence: CDR1 MNHNY, CDR2 SVGAGI (reference sequence). The CDR3 spans 15 residues. V was clipped by 5 bases and J by 0 bases; unmatched bases: 7.

Note on this clone: Other DNA sequences in the sample encode the same CDR3. The chain is built from TRBV5-1 and TRBJ2-5; either TRBD1 or TRBD2 may supply D (5 bases each). The CDR3 covers 14 residues. The germline CDR1 and CDR2 sequences are SGHRS and YFSETQ. The V end was cut by 0 bases, the J end by 2 bases, with 8 bases between. The CDR3 nucleotides read TGCGCCAGCAGCTTGGCGGGGCAGCAAGAGACCCAGTACTTC. It encodes CASSLAGQQETQYF.

This clone was picked up one time. V is TRBV18 and J is TRBJ2-1; D possibly uses TRBD1 or TRBD2 (5 bases each). This CDR3 is 18 amino acids long. The germline V gene encodes CDR1 KGHSH and CDR2 LQKENI. V was pared by 2 bases and J by 1 base, with 18 bases between. CDR3 nucleotide sequence: TGTGCCAGCTCACCAAGGCAGGGAAGCGGTACATCCTACAATGAGCAGTTCTTC. Protein: CASSPRQGSGTSYNEQFF.

The rearrangement links TRBV6-5 to TRBJ2-1; D remains ambiguous. The CDR3 covers 12 residues. Germline lookup yields CDR1 MNHEY and CDR2 SVGAGI. V lost 5 bases and J lost 13, with 15 bases in between. DNA for the CDR3: TGTGCCAGCAGTGCTTTTTCGGGTCCCCAGTTCTTC. Its protein product is CASSAFSGPQFF.

This chain joins TRBV11-2 and TRBJ1-1; 7 nucleotides align to TRBD1. Germline V gene sequence: CDR1 SGHAT, CDR2 FQNNGV. CDR3 length equals 16 residues. Losses at the gene ends were 5 bases for V and 0 bases for J; bases not matched to a gene: 9. CDR3 sequence: CASSVLGTALNTEAFF. The CDR3 DNA is TGTGCCAGCAGCGTCCTAGGGACAGCTCTGAACACTGAAGCTTTCTTT.

The V gene is TRBV2, the J gene TRBJ2-3; D is unresolved. CDR3 size: 15 residues. Trimming took off 2 bases at V and 2 bases at J, with 11 bases between the two ends. Germline loops: CDR1 SNHLY, CDR2 FYNNEI. Here the CDR3 DNA reads TGTGCCAGCAGTGAATCGGTGCCTTACACAGATACGCAGTATTTT. Translating gives CASSESVPYTDTQYF.

The rearrangement joins TRBV4-1 to TRBJ1-4, with TRBD1 identical over 8 bases. CDR3 length: 15 amino acids. The trim removed 3 bases at V and 8 bases at J, leaving 8 bases unmatched. The germline gives CDR1 MGHRA, CDR2 YSYEKL. As DNA, the CDR3 is TGCGCCAGCAGCCAGGGGGACAGGAGCCAAGAAAAACTGTTTTTT. Residues: CASSQGDRSQEKLFF.

The chain combines TRBV5-1 with TRBJ2-1, with 14 bases aligning to TRBD2. Germline V gives CDR1 SGHRS, CDR2 YFSETQ. The ends lost 4 bases at V and 8 bases at J; junction bases unmatched: 8. This CDR3 comprises 16 residues. CDR3 in amino acids: CASSPVGLAGGHEQFF. The CDR3 region has the DNA TGCGCCAGCAGCCCGGTCGGACTAGCGGGAGGACATGAGCAGTTCTTC.

The chain employs TRBV18 and TRBJ2-7; TRBD1 matches at 11 bases. The CDR3 loop spans 14 amino acids. Looked up from germline, CDR1 is KGHSH and CDR2 is LQKENI. Trimming took 5 bases from V and 7 from J; bases not matched to a gene: 7. This CDR3 reads CASSRTGGLEEQYF. In DNA form, the CDR3 reads TGTGCCAGCTCAAGGACAGGGGGCCTTGAGGAGCAGTACTTC.

The rearrangement uses TRBV28 and TRBJ1-4; perhaps TRBD1 as D (6 bases). The germline V gene has CDR1 MDHEN and CDR2 SYDVKM. The CDR3 has 14 amino acids. The V gene lost 8 bases and the J gene lost 7 bases, with 17 bases spanning the gap. For the CDR3, the DNA is TGTGCCAGCTCCTCCGGGGGCCGGGGTGAAAAACTGTTTTTT. It encodes CASSSGGRGEKLFF.

The chain couples TRBV25-1 to TRBJ2-7; 11 bases map to TRBD1. Unmatched junction bases numbered 5, after V lost 8 bases and J lost 5 bases. This CDR3 spans 13 amino acids. The germline V gene has CDR1 MGHDK and CDR2 SYGVNS. CDR3 amino acids: CASSGTGGNEQYF. CDR3 nucleotide sequence: TGTGCCAGCTCCGGGACAGGGGGAAACGAGCAGTACTTC.

This clone is a singleton in its sample. The same CDR3 is also encoded by other DNA sequences in this sample. The DNA of the CDR3 is TGTGCCAGCAGCTTCTCCGGGACTAGCGGTTACAATGAGCAGTTCTTC. Encoded protein: CASSFSGTSGYNEQFF. This chain links TRBV11-2 with TRBJ2-1; 11 bases align to TRBD2. Germline V gene sequence: CDR1 SGHAT, CDR2 FQNNGV. J lost 4 bases, V lost 3 bases, and 5 bases had no gene match. The CDR3 sequence is 16 residues long.

The rearrangement joins TRBV14 to TRBJ2-7; the D is unclear. CDR3 length: 14 residues. Per the germline V gene, CDR1 is SGHDN and CDR2 is FVKESK. Between the trimmed V and J ends, which lost 0 bases and 2 bases, there was a span of 8 bases. CDR3 loop: CASSQDSTTYEQYF. The DNA of the CDR3 is TGTGCCAGCAGCCAAGACAGCACCACCTACGAGCAGTACTTC.

For this clone: This sample includes further DNA sequences coding for the same CDR3. The chain employs TRBV5-1 and TRBJ2-3; 13 nucleotides align to TRBD2. The CDR3 length is 16 residues. With V trimmed by 0 bases and J by 3 bases, 1 base remained unmatched. CDR1 is SGHRS, CDR2 YFSETQ, per germline. CDR3 sequence (DNA): TGCGCCAGCAGCTTGGAACTAGCGGGGGGGACAGATACGCAGTATTTT. This translates into CASSLELAGGTDTQYF.